This T cell receptor beta chain was observed in a study of T cell changes during pregnancy in multiple sclerosis. The CDR3 loop spans 11 amino acids. The germline V gene encodes CDR1 SQVTM and CDR2 ANQGSEA. Points on this clone: The junction departs from germline at one end; a sequencing error may be responsible.

Repertoires were generated with immunoSEQ multiplex PCR, while TCRdb's copy carries only in-frame clones and drops some. This sample has tens of thousands of clones, with 88% found just once. Sequencing was performed on CD4+ T cells from peripheral blood mononuclear cells, taken before pregnancy. This TCR was sampled from a female donor with multiple sclerosis, enrolled in a pregnancy study. The chain joins TRBV29-1 to TRBJ2-7, with TRBD1 identical over 9 bases. CDR3 in DNA: TGCAGCGTCGGCACAGGGGGCGTGATGAACTTC. It codes for CSVGTGGVMNF.